One and the same sample provided the 22 T cell receptor beta chains below, sequenced in a study of cytomegalovirus exposure and HLA in healthy donors. The PCR ran on 60 Vbeta and 13 Jbeta primers. Data came from immunoSEQ multiplex PCR; TCRdb stores just in-frame clones and leaves some out. Of 150,000 or so clones in the sample, about 65% were seen once. The sequenced sample was PBMCs. The receptors derive from a man aged 35-49 years in good health and CMV-seropositive.

V usage is TRBV7-3 and J usage is TRBJ2-3; TRBD2 matches 9 bases. Germline V gives CDR1 SGHTA, CDR2 FQGTGA. Trimming removed 2 bases from V and 3 bases from J; junction bases left unmatched: 6. This CDR3 is 16 amino acids long. The CDR3 protein is CASSLDASGVTDTQYF. The DNA for the CDR3 is TGTGCCAGCAGCTTAGATGCTAGCGGGGTTACAGATACGCAGTATTTT.

The genes are TRBV6-6 and TRBJ2-3, with a possible D match to TRBD1 (6 bases). Germline V gives CDR1 MNHNY, CDR2 SVGAGI (reference sequence). The CDR3 contains 15 residues. V was pared by 2 bases and J by 2 bases, with 11 bases between. For the CDR3, the DNA is TGTGCCAGCAGTTACGAAGGACAGTTCACAGATACGCAGTATTTT. Amino acids: CASSYEGQFTDTQYF.

The chain employs TRBV11-2 and TRBJ2-7; 7 bases map to TRBD2. The CDR3 is made up of 15 amino acids. Per the germline V gene, CDR1 is SGHAT and CDR2 is FQNNGV. Losses at the gene ends were 1 base for V and 2 bases for J; bases not matched to a gene: 5. The CDR3 nucleotides read TGTGCCAGCAGCTTAGCGAGAGCGGGAACCTACGAGCAGTACTTC. This encodes CASSLARAGTYEQYF.

The V call is TRBV7-8, the J call TRBJ2-7; D is possibly TRBD2 (5 bases). CDR1 is SGHVS and CDR2 is FQNEAQ in the germline V gene. The CDR3 covers 12 residues. Trimming cost V 0 bases and J 5 bases, with 5 bases left between them. The DNA of the CDR3 is TGTGCCAGCAGCTTAGCGAGGGACGAGCAGTACTTC. Translated: CASSLARDEQYF.

This chain connects TRBV6-5 to TRBJ1-2, with D tentatively TRBD1 (6 bases). Trimming shortened V by 0 bases and J by 8 bases, and 13 bases separated the two germline ends. Looked up from germline, CDR1 is MNHEY and CDR2 is SVGAGI. The CDR3 consists of 14 residues. CDR3 bases: TGTGCCAGCAGTTACTCGGTGGGGGCCGAAGGCTACACCTTC. This gives the protein CASSYSVGAEGYTF.

This clone was observed once. V gene TRBV9 combines with J gene TRBJ2-6; 11 bases are shared with TRBD2. The ends lost 2 bases at V and 2 bases at J; junction bases unmatched: 0. CDR3 size: 16 residues. Germline loops: CDR1 SGDLS, CDR2 YYNGEE. CDR3 loop: CASSVSGGAGANVLTF. The CDR3 coding sequence is TGTGCCAGCAGCGTTAGCGGGGGGGCTGGGGCCAACGTCCTGACTTTC.

The rearrangement joins TRBV6-5 to TRBJ2-5, with D possibly TRBD2 on 6 matching bases. The ends were cut back, 6 bases at V and 1 base at J, with 9 bases in the middle. Germline lookup yields CDR1 MNHEY and CDR2 SVGAGI. The CDR3 has 13 residues. This CDR3 is CASRDGGQETQYF. The CDR3 nucleotides read TGTGCCAGCAGGGACGGGGGCCAAGAGACCCAGTACTTC.

This clone was found a few times. At one boundary the junction diverges from the germline segment, which might be a read error. This chain uses TRBV6-6 with TRBJ2-7; 10 bases are a match to TRBD1. CDR3 size: 13 residues. CDR1 and CDR2 from the germline V gene are MNHNY and SVGAGI (reference sequence). This chain's CDR3 is CASTLNPGQGILF. The CDR3 nucleotides read TGTGCCAGCACACTAAACCCGGGACAGGGGATTCTCTTC.

This chain uses TRBV27 with TRBJ1-6; the match to TRBD1 covers 9 bases. The CDR3 contains 15 residues. Per the germline V gene, CDR1 is MNHEY and CDR2 is SMNVEV (reference sequence). Trimming took 8 bases from V and 7 from J; bases not matched to a gene: 9. The DNA for the CDR3 is TGTGCCAGCGGCCGACCAGACAGGGGGAATTCACCCCTCCACTTT. Its translation is CASGRPDRGNSPLHF.

The CDR3 sequence is CASSSITGGGGYTF. CDR3 DNA sequence: TGTGCCAGCAGTTCGATTACAGGGGGAGGTGGCTACACCTTC. The chain joins TRBV28 to TRBJ1-2; 8 nucleotides line up with TRBD1. V was pared by 4 bases and J by 7 bases, with 8 bases of the junction left unmatched. The CDR3 runs to 14 residues. CDR1 MDHEN and CDR2 SYDVKM come from the germline V gene.

The chain joins TRBV27 to TRBJ2-7; D is perhaps TRBD2 (5 bases). The CDR3 sequence is 17 residues long. CDR1 is MNHEY, CDR2 SMNVEV, per germline (reference sequence). V was pared by 5 bases and J by 3 bases, with 23 bases between. CDR3 in amino acids: CASSQFGGGKKVYEQYF. The CDR3 region has the DNA TGTGCCAGCAGTCAGTTTGGAGGAGGTAAAAAAGTCTACGAGCAGTACTTC.

The chain is built from TRBV29-1 and TRBJ2-7; 10 positions agree with TRBD2. The CDR3 is 15 residues long. Losses at the gene ends were 4 bases for V and 3 bases for J; bases not matched to a gene: 9. The V gene's germline CDR1 is SQVTM and CDR2 ANQGSEA. The CDR3 sequence is CSVVATRTSGYEQYF. The CDR3 DNA sequence: TGCAGCGTTGTGGCCACCCGGACTAGCGGCTACGAGCAGTACTTC.

The chain couples TRBV4-2 to TRBJ2-7; TRBD2 matches 8 bases. This CDR3 has 15 amino acids. Germline CDR1 is LGHNA and CDR2 is YNFKEQ. V shed 0 bases and J 2 bases; nucleotides not matched to a gene: 3. The CDR3 DNA reads as TGTGCCAGCAGCCAAGATCCGGGACTAGCCTACGAGCAGTACTTC. This encodes CASSQDPGLAYEQYF.

This clone was picked up one time. V is TRBV5-1 and J is TRBJ2-1; TRBD2 is a possible D gene (5 bases). V lost 0 bases, J lost 10 bases, and 20 bases lay in between. Germline-derived CDR1 and CDR2 are SGHRS and YFSETQ. This CDR3 contains 16 residues. The DNA of the CDR3 is TGCGCCAGCAGCTTGGATCTAGCCCAACACAATCGCGAGCAGTTCTTC. Its protein product is CASSLDLAQHNREQFF.

This chain uses TRBV14 with TRBJ2-5; 8 positions agree with TRBD2. Germline lookup yields CDR1 SGHDN and CDR2 FVKESK. Trimming removed 2 bases from V and 1 base from J; junction bases left unmatched: 3. The CDR3 length is 15 residues. CDR3 sequence reads: CASSQLTSGQETQYF. The DNA of the CDR3 is TGTGCCAGCAGCCAACTTACTAGCGGCCAAGAGACCCAGTACTTC.

The chain carries TRBV4-3 and TRBJ1-3; D not resolved. The CDR3 runs to 16 residues. Per germline, CDR1 LGHNA and CDR2 YSLEER. Trimming took off 0 bases at V and 0 bases at J, with 9 bases between the two ends. The CDR3 spells CASSQEGGHSGNTIYF. Written as DNA, the CDR3 is TGCGCCAGCAGCCAAGAAGGCGGCCACTCTGGAAACACCATATATTTT.

This clone showed up just once. The chain is built from TRBV29-1 and TRBJ1-1, with 9 bases that match TRBD1. The CDR3 runs 13 residues. The V segment lost 6 bases and the J segment 5 bases; nucleotides outside the gene matches: 7. Germline CDR1 is SQVTM and CDR2 is ANQGSEA. The CDR3 spells CSVMTGGRTEAFF. As DNA, the CDR3 is TGCAGCGTCATGACAGGGGGAAGGACTGAAGCTTTCTTT.

This chain links TRBV5-1 with TRBJ1-1; 8 nucleotides line up with TRBD1. Per the germline V gene, CDR1 is SGHRS and CDR2 is YFSETQ. This CDR3 region has 15 residues. V was clipped by 1 base and J by 2 bases; unmatched bases: 4. The CDR3 reads CASSLQGAFNTEAFF. CDR3 DNA sequence: TGCGCCAGCAGCTTGCAGGGGGCGTTTAACACTGAAGCTTTCTTT.

This sequence joins TRBV5-6 and TRBJ2-7, with D possibly matching TRBD1 (5 bases). Germline CDR1 is SGHDT and CDR2 is YYEEEE. Trimming stripped 5 bases from V and 2 bases from J, with 14 bases between. This CDR3 has 14 amino acids. CDR3 nucleotide sequence: TGTGCCAGCAGTTCCGGACACCGCGCCTACGAGCAGTACTTC. The encoded protein is CASSSGHRAYEQYF.

This clone showed up just once. This CDR3 is CASSPKGLASYEQYF. The CDR3 DNA is TGTGCCAGCAGCCCAAAGGGACTAGCGTCCTACGAGCAGTACTTC. This chain joins TRBV9 and TRBJ2-7; 10 nucleotides line up with TRBD2. The CDR3 totals 15 residues. In germline, CDR1 is SGDLS, CDR2 YYNGEE. V gave up 4 bases and J gave up 1 base; unmatched junction bases: 5.

This chain uses TRBV6-4 with TRBJ2-1; 7 nucleotides align to TRBD2. The V gene's germline CDR1 is MRHNA and CDR2 SNTAGT. The CDR3 is 13 residues long. V lost 7 bases and J lost 6; bases outside the gene matches: 6. CDR3: CASMAPGGNEQFF. CDR3 coding DNA: TGTGCCAGCATGGCACCGGGAGGCAATGAGCAGTTCTTC.

The chain has TRBV5-4 and TRBJ1-1; 7 bases are shared with TRBD1. CDR1 and CDR2 from the germline V gene are SGHNT and YYREEE (reference sequence). Losses at the gene ends were 3 bases for V and 5 bases for J; bases not matched to a gene: 7. This CDR3 has 14 amino acids. The CDR3, as DNA: TGTGCCAGCAGCTACCCGACAGGGCGGACTGAAGCTTTCTTT. Protein: CASSYPTGRTEAFF.